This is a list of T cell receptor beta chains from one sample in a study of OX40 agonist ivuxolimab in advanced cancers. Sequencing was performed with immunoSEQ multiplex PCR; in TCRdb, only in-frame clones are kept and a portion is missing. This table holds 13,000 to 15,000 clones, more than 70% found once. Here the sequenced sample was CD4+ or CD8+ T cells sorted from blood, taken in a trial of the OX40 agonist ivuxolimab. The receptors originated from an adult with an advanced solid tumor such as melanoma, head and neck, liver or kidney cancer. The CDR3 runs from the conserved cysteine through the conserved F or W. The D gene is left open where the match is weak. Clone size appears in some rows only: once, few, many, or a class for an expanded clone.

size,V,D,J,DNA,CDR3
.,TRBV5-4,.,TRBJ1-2,TGTGCCAGCAGCTCTTCCTATGGCTACACCTTC,CASSSSYGYTF
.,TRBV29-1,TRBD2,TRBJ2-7,TGCAGCGTTGGAGGACTAGCGGGAGGTGGCTACGAGCAGTACTTC,CSVGGLAGGGYEQYF
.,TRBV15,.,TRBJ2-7,TGTGCCACCAGCATCACTCAGGGGAATTACGAGCAGTACTTC,CATSITQGNYEQYF
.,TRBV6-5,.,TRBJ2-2,TGTGCCAGCAGAGTAAACAGGGAAGGAACCGGGGAGCTGTTTTTT,CASRVNREGTGELFF
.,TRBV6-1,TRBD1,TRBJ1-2,TGTGCCAGCAGTGAAGTGGAGGGACAGGGTAACTATGGCTACACCTTC,CASSEVEGQGNYGYTF
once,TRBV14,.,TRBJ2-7,TGTGCCAGCAGCCTTGGAACCCTCACCTACGAGCAGTACTTC,CASSLGTLTYEQYF
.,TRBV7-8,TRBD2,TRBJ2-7,TGTGCCAGCAGCTCCCTTGGGAGGGATCCATCCTACGAGCAGTACTTC,CASSSLGRDPSYEQYF
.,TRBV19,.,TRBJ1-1,TGTGCCAGTAGTATAGGGCAGGTAGGGGCTTTCTTT,CASSIGQVGAFF
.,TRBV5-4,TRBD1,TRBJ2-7,TGTGCCAGCAGTTTCGGACAGGGTCGGGCTTACTCCTACGAGCAGTACTTC,CASSFGQGRAYSYEQYF
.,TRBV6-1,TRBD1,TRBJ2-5,TGTGCCAGCAGCTACAGGGGGTACCAAGAGACCCAGTACTTC,CASSYRGYQETQYF
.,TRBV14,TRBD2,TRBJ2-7,TGTGCCAGCAGCCAAGGTCGTTTGCGGGAGGGCCGTTTCCGTTACGAGCAGTACTTC,CASSQGRLREGRFRYEQYF
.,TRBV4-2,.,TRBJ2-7,TGTGCCAGCAGCCAAGGAACCGGGACTCCTTCCTACGAGCAGTACTTC,CASSQGTGTPSYEQYF
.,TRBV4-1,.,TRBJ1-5,TGCGCCAGCAGCCTCGGGGGGGGCGGCAATCAGCCCCAGCATTTT,CASSLGGGGNQPQHF
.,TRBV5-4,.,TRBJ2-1,TGTGCAATGCTCCGTGGCCCCCCCTACAATGAGCAGTTCTTC,CAMLRGPPYNEQFF
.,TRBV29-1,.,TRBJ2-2,TGCAGCGTTGAATTGAGGTCTACCATTACCGGGGAGCTGTTTTTT,CSVELRSTITGELFF
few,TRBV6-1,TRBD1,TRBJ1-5,TGTGCCAGCAGTGAACCGGCTGGGACAGCCAGTCAGCCCCAGCATTTT,CASSEPAGTASQPQHF
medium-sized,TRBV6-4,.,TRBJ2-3,TGTGCCAGCAGTAAGAGACTAACTAGCACAGATACGCAGTATTTT,CASSKRLTSTDTQYF
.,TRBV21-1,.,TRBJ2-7,TGTGCCAGCAGCAAAGAGTGGAACGAGCAGTACTTC,CASSKEWNEQYF
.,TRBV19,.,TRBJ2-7,TGTGCCAGTAGTCAACAGGGTAGGGACGAGCAGTACTTC,CASSQQGRDEQYF
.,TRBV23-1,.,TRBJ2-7,TGCGCCAGCAGTAAGAGAGGTGTTTCCTACGAGCAGTACTTC,CASSKRGVSYEQYF
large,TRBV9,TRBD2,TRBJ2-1,TGTGCCAGCAGCGAGGGAGACTTAGCGGGAGGCTTCTTC,CASSEGDLAGGFF
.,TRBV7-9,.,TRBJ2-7,TGTGCCAGCAGCACTTTAAACCCCGGGACGCCGAACCCCTACGAGCAGTACTTC,CASSTLNPGTPNPYEQYF
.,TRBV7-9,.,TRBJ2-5,TGTGCCAGCAGTCACCGGGACGCCCCAGAGACCCAGTACTTC,CASSHRDAPETQYF
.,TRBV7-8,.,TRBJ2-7,TGTGCCAGCAGCTTAAGGAGGTACGAGCAGTACTTC,CASSLRRYEQYF
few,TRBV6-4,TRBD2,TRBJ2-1,TGTGCCAGCAGTGACTCGGGGACTAGCGGATGGAATGAGCAGTTCTTC,CASSDSGTSGWNEQFF
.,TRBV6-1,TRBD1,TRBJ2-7,TGTGCCAGCAGTGAAGGACAGGGGGGGCCCTACGAGCAGTACTTC,CASSEGQGGPYEQYF
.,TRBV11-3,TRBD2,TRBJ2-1,TGTGCCAGCAGCTCCTTAGCGGGACCCAATGAGCAGTTCTTC,CASSSLAGPNEQFF
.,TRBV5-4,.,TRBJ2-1,TGTGCCAGCAGCCGATCCATTTTAGTAGGGGCCAACAATGAGCAGTTCTTC,CASSRSILVGANNEQFF
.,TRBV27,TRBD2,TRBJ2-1,TGTGCCAGCAGTTTATCGGCTAGCGGGAGTGAGCAGTTCTTC,CASSLSASGSEQFF
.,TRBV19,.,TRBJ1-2,TGTGCCAGTAGCCTCGGCGGCAGAAACTATGGCTACACCTTC,CASSLGGRNYGYTF
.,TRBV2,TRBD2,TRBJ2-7,TGTGCCAGCCGGGGACTAGCGGAGTACGAGCAGTACTTC,CASRGLAEYEQYF
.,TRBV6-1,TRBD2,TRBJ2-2,TGTGCCAGCAGTGAAGCGGGAGGGAGGACGAACACCGGGGAGCTGTTTTTT,CASSEAGGRTNTGELFF
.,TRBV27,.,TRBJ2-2,TGTGCCAGCACCTCCCCAAACACCCCGGGGGAGCCGTTTTTT,CASTSPNTPGEPFF
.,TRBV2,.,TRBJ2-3,TGTGCCAGCAGGGGACGGGTTTCAGATACGCAGTATTTT,CASRGRVSDTQYF
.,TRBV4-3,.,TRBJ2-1,TGCGCCAGCAGCCAGGGTAGCTCCTACAATGAGCAGTTCTTC,CASSQGSSYNEQFF
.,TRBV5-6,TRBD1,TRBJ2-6,TGTGCCAGCAGAGGACAGGGGGTAGGAGCCAACGTCCTGACTTTC,CASRGQGVGANVLTF
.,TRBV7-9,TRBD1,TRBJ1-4,TGTGCCAGCAGCTTGGACAGGTCAACTTGGTTGGAGGAGGAAAAACTGTTTTTT,CASSLDRSTWLEEEKLFF
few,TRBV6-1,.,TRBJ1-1,TGTGCCAGCAGTGTCGCAGGACTTAACACTGAAGCTTTCTTT,CASSVAGLNTEAFF
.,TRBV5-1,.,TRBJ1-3,TGCGCCAGCAGCTTGGTGGAGGACGGGGCGGCCTCTGGAAACACCATATATTTT,CASSLVEDGAASGNTIYF
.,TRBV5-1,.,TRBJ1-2,TGCGCCAGCAGCTTGGTTGGGGGATCGGATTCTGATTATGGCTACACCTTC,CASSLVGGSDSDYGYTF
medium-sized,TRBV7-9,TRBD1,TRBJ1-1,TGTGCCAGCAGCTTATTGGCAGGGGGCTTCACTGAAGCTTTCTTT,CASSLLAGGFTEAFF
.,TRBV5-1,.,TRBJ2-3,TGCGCCAGCAGCTTGGCAATGAGGGAAACAGATACGCAGTATTTT,CASSLAMRETDTQYF
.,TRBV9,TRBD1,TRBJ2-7,TGTGCCAGCAGCGTTGGGACAGGGAGCTCCTACGAGCAGTACTTC,CASSVGTGSSYEQYF
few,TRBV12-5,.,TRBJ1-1,TGTGCTAGTGGTTTTTGGGGGGGGACTGAAGCTTTCTTT,CASGFWGGTEAFF
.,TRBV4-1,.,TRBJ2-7,TGCGCCAGCAGCCAAGACAAATCGGCTAGAAACTACGAGCAGTACTTC,CASSQDKSARNYEQYF
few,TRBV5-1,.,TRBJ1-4,TGCGCCAGCAGCTTGGCCTGGGGGGCGCGGGAAAAACTGTTTTTT,CASSLAWGAREKLFF